A selection of T cell receptor beta chains follows, all from one sample in a study of cytomegalovirus exposure and HLA in healthy donors. The method was immunoSEQ multiplex PCR; TCRdb's version includes in-frame clones alone and lacks a portion of them. The sample includes about 130,000 clones, about three quarters of them seen just once. The sample comprised PBMCs. The origin of the receptors is a woman aged 40 to 49 in good health and CMV-seronegative. Each CDR3 is given with its conserved first and last residue. Fields, in order: clone size, D gene, V gene, J gene, CDR3 DNA, CDR3 protein. A D gene is named only where the DNA matches it firmly. Clone sizes are given selectively: once, few, many, or a class where the clone is expanded.

once	TRBD2	TRBV30	TRBJ2-7	TGTGCCTGGAGTGCTAGCGGGAGGGTCTACGAGCAGTACTTC	CAWSASGRVYEQYF
NA	TRBD1	TRBV6-1	TRBJ1-2	TGTGCCAGCCGTGGGACAGACCCTAACTATGGCTACACCTTC	CASRGTDPNYGYTF
NA	TRBD2	TRBV7-3	TRBJ2-3	TGTGCCAGCAGCTTGGGGAGGGATGGGGCGGACGGGCAGTATTTT	CASSLGRDGADGQYF
NA	NA	TRBV6-4	TRBJ2-3	TGTGCCAGCAGCAAGAACCCCACAGGGCCTAGCACAGATACGCAGTATTTT	CASSKNPTGPSTDTQYF
NA	TRBD1	TRBV18	TRBJ2-3	TGTGCCAGCTCACCGCGGGGACAGGGTAAAGCAGATACGCAGTATTTT	CASSPRGQGKADTQYF
few	TRBD2	TRBV5-6	TRBJ2-2	TGTGCCAGCAGCTGGGCGGGGGGGATCGGGGAGCTGTTTTTT	CASSWAGGIGELFF
NA	NA	TRBV6-1	TRBJ2-7	TGTGCCAGCAGTGCTCATGAGAGAGGCGAGCAGTACTTC	CASSAHERGEQYF
once	TRBD1	TRBV18	TRBJ1-2	TGTGCCAGCTCTCGACAGGGCGGGGATGGCTACACCTTC	CASSRQGGDGYTF
NA	TRBD2	TRBV28	TRBJ2-3	TGTGCCAGCAGTCTAGCGGGGGGGAACACAGATACGCAGTATTTT	CASSLAGGNTDTQYF
few	NA	TRBV6-5	TRBJ1-6	TGTGCCAGCGCGGTCAACTATAATTCACCCCTCCACTTT	CASAVNYNSPLHF
NA	TRBD1	TRBV10-3	TRBJ2-4	TGTGCCATCAGTGAGGGGGGACAGAACGCCAAAAACATTCAGTACTTC	CAISEGGQNAKNIQYF
NA	TRBD1	TRBV6-1	TRBJ1-1	TGTGCCAGTGGACAGGGTCCCACTGAAGCTTTCTTT	CASGQGPTEAFF
few	NA	TRBV5-1	TRBJ2-2	TGCGCCAGCAGCTTGGTAGTCACCGGGGAGCTGTTTTTT	CASSLVVTGELFF
NA	NA	TRBV30	TRBJ2-5	TGTGCCTGGAGTGTAGGCGGCCCAGAGACCCAGTACTTC	CAWSVGGPETQYF
once	TRBD1	TRBV2	TRBJ1-4	TGTGCCAGCAGTGCACAGGGGGGGGCTGAAAAACTGTTTTTT	CASSAQGGAEKLFF
NA	TRBD2	TRBV29-1	TRBJ2-3	TGCAGCGTTAAAATTAGCGGGAGTTACACAGATACGCAGTATTTT	CSVKISGSYTDTQYF
NA	TRBD1	TRBV7-9	TRBJ1-2	TGTTCCAGCAGCTTCGAGGGGGCCGATGGCTACACCTTC	CSSSFEGADGYTF
NA	TRBD2	TRBV10-3	TRBJ2-2	TGTGCCATCAGTGAGTCGGCGGGAGGAGCCGGGGAGCTGTTTTTT	CAISESAGGAGELFF
NA	TRBD1	TRBV30	TRBJ1-4	TGTGCCTGGAATCTGGGACAGTACAATGAAAAACTGTTTTTT	CAWNLGQYNEKLFF
NA	NA	TRBV2	TRBJ2-5	TGTGCCAGCAGTGAATGGGCAGATAAAGGGACCCAGTACTTC	CASSEWADKGTQYF
few	TRBD1	TRBV5-6	TRBJ2-7	TGTGCCAGCAGCCGCCCCCGGGACAGGGACTCCTACGAGCAGTACTTC	CASSRPRDRDSYEQYF
NA	NA	TRBV19	TRBJ2-2	TGTGCCAGTAGTCGCGCGCCCCAGGGTAACACCGGGGAGCTGTTTTTT	CASSRAPQGNTGELFF
NA	NA	TRBV6-5	TRBJ1-2	TGTGCCAGCAGACAACTACCAGACTATGGCTACACCTTC	CASRQLPDYGYTF
NA	NA	TRBV19	TRBJ2-1	TGTGCCAGTAGTAAGGGGGGGAGGGCAGACTTGGGTTTAGGTGAGCAGTTCTTC	CASSKGGRADLGLGEQFF
once	NA	TRBV7-9	TRBJ2-7	TGTGCCAGCAGCTACTACGGACCCGGGACAACCACCTACGAGCAGTACTTC	CASSYYGPGTTTYEQYF
NA	TRBD2	TRBV6-1	TRBJ2-3	TGTGCCAGCAGTGAAAGGGGCGGGAGGACAGATACGCAGTATTTT	CASSERGGRTDTQYF
NA	NA	TRBV28	TRBJ2-1	TGTGCCAGCAGTACCGGACTCTCCCATGAGCAGTTCTTC	CASSTGLSHEQFF
NA	TRBD1	TRBV28	TRBJ2-1	TGTGCCAGCAGATGGCAGGGGGTATCGAACAATGAGCAGTTCTTC	CASRWQGVSNNEQFF
NA	NA	TRBV28	TRBJ1-5	TGTGCCAGCAGTTTACAGGTAAATCAGCCCCAGCATTTT	CASSLQVNQPQHF
NA	NA	TRBV30	TRBJ2-7	TGTGCCTGGAGTCCTAGGTACGAGCAGTACTTC	CAWSPRYEQYF
once	TRBD1	TRBV10-3	TRBJ2-7	TGTGCCATCAGGACAGGGGCGTACGAGCAGTACTTC	CAIRTGAYEQYF
once	TRBD1	TRBV5-6	TRBJ2-3	TGTGCCAGCACTGGACAGGGAAGCACAGATACGCAGTATTTT	CASTGQGSTDTQYF
NA	TRBD2	TRBV29-1	TRBJ2-1	TGCAGCGTTGTGTCGGAGGGACTAGCGGCCCCCTACAATGAGCAGTTCTTC	CSVVSEGLAAPYNEQFF
NA	NA	TRBV23-1	TRBJ2-3	TGTACCGGACTCCCGGCCCAGAGCACAGATACGCAGTATTTT	CTGLPAQSTDTQYF
NA	NA	TRBV4-1	TRBJ2-1	TGCGCCAGCAGCCAAGATGGAATGAGGAATGAGCAGTTCTTC	CASSQDGMRNEQFF
few	NA	TRBV9	TRBJ1-4	TGTGCCAGCAGCGTCGGGGATCTGAGGTCTAATGAAAAACTGTTTTTT	CASSVGDLRSNEKLFF
NA	NA	TRBV6-6	TRBJ1-1	TGTGCCAGCAGTTACTCTGAGGGGGACACTGAAGCTTTCTTT	CASSYSEGDTEAFF
NA	NA	TRBV7-2	TRBJ2-1	TGTGCCAGCAGCTTAGAAAGCGATGAGCAGTTCTTC	CASSLESDEQFF
NA	TRBD1	TRBV28	TRBJ1-5	TGTGCCAGCAGCTTAACAGGGGGCACTCAGCCCCAGCATTTT	CASSLTGGTQPQHF
NA	NA	TRBV5-5	TRBJ1-4	TGTGCCAGCAGCCGACTACAGGGATCTAATGAAAAACTGTTTTTT	CASSRLQGSNEKLFF
NA	NA	TRBV5-1	TRBJ2-3	TGCGCCAGCAGTAAAGGCGGGCTAAGCACAGATACGCAGTATTTT	CASSKGGLSTDTQYF
NA	TRBD2	TRBV2	TRBJ2-3	TGTGCCAGCAGTGAGAGCGGGAGCGGAGGCACAGATACGCAGTATTTT	CASSESGSGGTDTQYF
NA	NA	TRBV14	TRBJ2-5	TGTGCCAGCAGCCCTCCTGCTCGGGAGACCCAGTACTTC	CASSPPARETQYF
NA	NA	TRBV6-5	TRBJ1-1	TGTGCCACCGCGGCGGGGAACACTGAAGCTTTCTTT	CATAAGNTEAFF
once	NA	TRBV28	TRBJ1-5	TGTGCCAGCCCCCATTGGGGGGTTAATCAGCCCCAGCATTTT	CASPHWGVNQPQHF
NA	NA	TRBV6-5	TRBJ1-1	TGTGCCAGCAGTTACTATCGGGGAAGCACTGAAGCTTTCTTT	CASSYYRGSTEAFF
NA	TRBD2	TRBV14	TRBJ2-7	TGTGCCAGCAGCCCCTGGAGCAGCGGGGGGGCCTACGAGCAGTACTTC	CASSPWSSGGAYEQYF
once	TRBD2	TRBV6-1	TRBJ2-1	TGTGCCAGCAGTATAGCGGGGGAGGGGAGGAATGAGCAGTTCTTC	CASSIAGEGRNEQFF
few	TRBD1	TRBV25-1	TRBJ1-1	TGTGCCAGCAGTGGCACAGGGGCCCCGGGTGAAGCTTTCTTT	CASSGTGAPGEAFF
NA	NA	TRBV19	TRBJ2-6	TGTGCCAGTAGTACGTTAAGGGGAGGTAAACGCTCTGGGGCCAACGTCCTGACTTTC	CASSTLRGGKRSGANVLTF
few	TRBD1	TRBV25-1	TRBJ2-2	TGTGCCAGCAGTGAATATCCGGGGACAGGGTGGGATCGGGGAGCTGTTTTT	CASSEYPGTGWDRGAVF
NA	NA	TRBV7-2	TRBJ1-1	TGTGCCAGCGGCTTGGGACTAAGCAGGAACGCTTTCTTT	CASGLGLSRNAFF
NA	TRBD1	TRBV9	TRBJ1-6	TGTGCCAGCAGCGGAGGGACAGTTAATTCACCCCTCCACTTT	CASSGGTVNSPLHF
NA	TRBD1	TRBV5-6	TRBJ1-1	TGTGCCAGCAGCGGACAGGGGGCGGGCACTGAAGCTTTCTTT	CASSGQGAGTEAFF
NA	NA	TRBV6-1	TRBJ2-5	TGTGCCAGCAGAGCCAGGGTGGGTTCAACGGGTGAGCAGTACTTC	CASRARVGSTGEQYF
NA	NA	TRBV30	TRBJ1-1	TGTGCCCTGATAAGACACGTAAACACTGAAGCTTTCTTT	CALIRHVNTEAFF
NA	NA	TRBV18	TRBJ2-3	TGTGCCAGCTCACTAAGCACAGATACGCAGTATTTT	CASSLSTDTQYF
few	TRBD2	TRBV4-1	TRBJ2-7	TGCGCCAGCAGCCAAGGCGGGGGACCAAGGGACGAGCAGTACTTC	CASSQGGGPRDEQYF
NA	NA	TRBV12-5	TRBJ1-2	TGTGCTAGTGGTTTGGTACCGGGGGTCCATGGCTACACCTTC	CASGLVPGVHGYTF
NA	TRBD2	TRBV11-2	TRBJ2-1	TGTGCCAGCAGCTTTTTCCTAGCGGGCCTGAACAATGAGCAGTTCTTC	CASSFFLAGLNNEQFF